The present T cell receptor (beta chain) was sequenced within a study of cytomegalovirus exposure and HLA in healthy donors. Study-wide background: Among about 179 million T cells, an earlier analysis found 117 million unique TCR beta sequences.

J was trimmed by 4 bases and V by 3 bases; bases with no gene match: 5. The CDR3 covers 15 residues. The germline CDR1 and CDR2 sequences are LGHNA and YNFKEQ. All the people who gave samples were healthy bone marrow donors. Likely unrecorded immune exposures existed in these nominally healthy donors. Whole-study results and caveats: Productive rates of about 90% or about 30% were seen for most TCR beta V segments in an earlier analysis.

The sample holds one count of this clone. Its target is unknown. The PCR made use of 60 Vbeta and 13 Jbeta primers. This table comes from immunoSEQ multiplex PCR, and its TCRdb copy is limited to in-frame clones, with some not included. The sample records over 75,000 clones, about 89% being singletons. The sample taken for sequencing was PBMCs. The chain carries TRBV4-2 and TRBJ2-2, with TRBD2 identical over 7 bases. This TCR came from a man aged 30 to 45 in good health and CMV-seropositive. The CDR3 loop reads CASSQGLPSTGELFF. CDR3 DNA sequence: TGTGCCAGCAGCCAGGGACTACCATCCACCGGGGAGCTGTTTTTT.